Included here is one TCR beta chain sequence, with context. The study ran its PCR with 60 Vbeta and 13 Jbeta primers. Here immunoSEQ multiplex PCR was the method, and the copy in TCRdb shows in-frame clones only, minus some. This table has over 150,000 clones, more than 65% appearing once. Germline V gene sequence: CDR1 MDHEN, CDR2 SYDVKM. V gave up 3 bases and J gave up 9 bases, with 6 bases separating them. The CDR3 has 12 residues. This entry comes from a study of cytomegalovirus exposure and HLA in healthy donors. Background on the study: Among around 400 genotyped donors, around 80% fell in the Caucasian-associated ancestry cluster.

This clonotype was obtained from a woman aged 25 to 39 in good health and CMV-seropositive. The sequencing sample was made of PBMCs. The chain uses TRBV28 and TRBJ1-6; D is undetermined. CDR3 DNA sequence: TGTGCCAGCAGTTTCGGTGTTTCACCCCTCCACTTT. This translates into CASSFGVSPLHF.